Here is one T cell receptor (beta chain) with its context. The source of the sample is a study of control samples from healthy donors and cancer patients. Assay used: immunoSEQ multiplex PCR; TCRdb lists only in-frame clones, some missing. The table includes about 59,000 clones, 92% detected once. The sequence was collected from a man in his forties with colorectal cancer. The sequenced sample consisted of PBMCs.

The CDR3 nucleotides are TGTGCCAGCACCCATAGCGGGGGGTCCTCAGATACGCAGTATTTT. As protein: CASTHSGGSSDTQYF. V gene TRBV6-5 combines with J gene TRBJ2-3; 10 bases fit TRBD2. The CDR3 totals 15 residues. Trimming cost V 7 bases and J 4 bases; bases outside gene matches: 8. Germline CDR1 MNHEY, CDR2 SVGAGI.